This T cell receptor (beta chain) is drawn from a study of blood T cell repertoires in COVID-19 (dated by TCRdb to about 2020). Background for the entire study: Collaborator samples came from the United States, Italy and Spain and covered acute and convalescent phases of COVID-19. Where HLA class I and class II types were available, the types were taken from metadata supplied by the sample provider, not from assay-based typing. The repertoires were made available in a free public database intended to serve as a resource for research on the immune response to SARS-CoV-2. The samples were drawn from the first 160 participants of the ongoing ImmuneRACE study and from 1,254 subjects provided by 6 global collaborators. The prospective study material was composed of cDNA or gDNA derived from T cells, B-cell-depleted T cells, or PBMCs. Deeply sampled blood TCRbeta repertoires from subjects exposed to, actively infected with, or recovered from COVID-19 were included in the dataset. Nearly every sample came with metadata listing a de-identified subject ID, COVID-19 status, age in years and sex.

TCRbeta CDR3 regions were amplified from genomic DNA by means of the immunoSEQ Assay, a bias-controlled multiplex PCR. Concerning the study's data processing: The number of nucleated cells in each sample was estimated from the amplification of reference gene primers within the assay. Sequence reads were collapsed and filtered to measure the absolute abundance of every unique TCRbeta CDR3 rearrangement. Productive Simpson clonality was computed per sample as the square root of Simpson's diversity index over productive rearrangements. TCRdb obtained this table from immuneACCESS and retained in-frame rearrangements with V and J assigned. These tables miss some clones; where compared with another copy, unresolved V genes account for less than half of the shortfall, and the remainder is unexplained. Clone size and V and J calls were adopted from that table, with D and trimming inferred from the DNA. The sample includes roughly 200,000 clones, with 70% to 85% observed a single time. Of the sample, 4% to 6.5% falls within the top ten clones.

The paper as a whole reports these results and caveats: Clinical and demographic metadata were provided uncurated, with the amount varying by source and participant.

As regards this clone: No cognate antigen has been identified for it. There are no base qualities to consult, and no much larger clone falls within one base.

The germline V gene provides CDR1 SGHVS and CDR2 FNYEAQ. Taken from cysteine to phenylalanine, the CDR3 has 17 residues. CDR3 DNA only is kept here, 51 bases in frame from base 1. The germline V end is reduced by 5 bases and the J end by 2 bases; junction bases left unmatched: 13. Enrolling through a virtual design, the prospective study's participants ranged in age from about 18 to 89 years and lived across roughly 23 United States geographic areas. Cohort assignment in the prospective study relied on participant-reported clinical history from a screening survey and a study questionnaire. In the prospective study, whole blood, serum and a nasopharyngeal or oropharyngeal swab were collected from each participant by mobile phlebotomists. Prospective study participants could optionally give additional blood draws and questionnaires over an approximately 2-month period. Prospective study blood samples were shipped either frozen or at room temperature before DNA extraction.

The sample comprised PBMCs or T cells enriched from blood (not recorded which). This clonotype originated in a woman aged 60 to 75 with acute COVID-19. The chain is encoded by TRBV7-6 joined to TRBJ2-3; 7 central nucleotides agree with TRBD2. The DNA reads as follows: TGTGCCAGCAGCCCCAACCTGGGGGGGGGACTCACAGATACGCAGTATTTT. This codes for CASSPNLGGGLTDTQYF.